This passage covers 11 T cell receptor beta chains from one sample sequenced in a study of T cells in Graves' hyperthyroidism and ophthalmopathy. Researchers took RNA transcripts and amplified the TCR beta CDR3 regions from them. In the first-round RT-PCR of the TCR CDR3, the HTBI primer set was used. TCRdb called the multiplex PCR reads again in MiXCR, with one record for every CDR3 protein. This table holds hundreds of thousands of distinct CDR3 sequences, approximately 20% found once. Input material: blood. The receptors come from a man aged 40-50 years with Graves' ophthalmopathy.

This clonotype was seen only a few times. V and J are TRBV5-1 and TRBJ2-1; D is unresolved. Germline CDR1 reads SGHRS; CDR2 reads YFSETQ. The germline V and J ends were trimmed by 5 bases and 10 bases, with 25 bases remaining between them. The CDR3 covers 16 residues. This chain's CDR3 is CASSRKSIGIPEEQFF. CDR3 nucleotide sequence: TGCGCCAGCAGTCGAAAGTCGATTGGGATCCCTGAGGAGCAGTTCTTC.

This clonotype showed up many times. This rearrangement joins TRBV2 to TRBJ1-5; 8 bases are shared with TRBD1. CDR1 is SNHLY and CDR2 is FYNNEI in the germline V gene. V dropped 7 bases and J dropped 8; count of bases not matched to a gene: 13. The CDR3 is 15 residues long. CDR3 amino acids: CASNGVRGQSEPQHF. The DNA of the CDR3 is TGTGCCAGCAACGGCGTCAGGGGGCAGAGTGAGCCCCAGCATTTT.

The chain employs TRBV5-5 and TRBJ2-7, with D unclear. V was shortened by 5 bases and J by 5 bases, with 17 bases between the two germline ends. Germline values: CDR1 SGHKS, CDR2 YYEKEE (reference sequence). CDR3 length: 14 amino acids. This CDR3 is CASRPGLSKDEQYF. CDR3 coding DNA: TGTGCCAGCAGGCCCGGGCTCTCTAAGGACGAGCAGTACTTC. Full variable domain (remainder filled in from reference TRBV5-5 and TRBJ2-7): DAGVTQSPTHLIKTRGQQVTLRCSPISGHKSVSWYQQVLGQGPQFIFQYYEKEERGRGNFPDRFSARQFPNYSSELNVNALLLGDSALYLCASRPGLSKDEQYFGPGTRLTVT.

This clonotype was detected many times. V gene TRBV12-3 or TRBV12-4 combines with J gene TRBJ1-2, with 9 bases fitting TRBD1. V shed 5 bases, J shed 5 bases, and the junction held 15 bases outside the gene matches. The length of the CDR3 is 17 residues. The CDR3 nucleotides are TGTGCCAGCAGTCACCCACCGCAACAGGGGGCTGAGTATGGCTACACCTTC. This translates into CASSHPPQQGAEYGYTF.

This clonotype was recorded a few times. The chain combines TRBV10-3 with TRBJ1-5; no firm D call. This CDR3 region has 15 residues. Germline V CDR1 and CDR2: ENHRY, SYGVKD. The V end was cut by 5 bases, the J end by 0 bases, with 11 bases between. CDR3 residues: CAISPDGYSNQPQHF. CDR3 DNA: TGTGCCATCAGTCCAGACGGGTATAGCAATCAGCCCCAGCATTTT.

This clonotype has more than one count but fewer than ten. This rearrangement joins TRBV3-1 to TRBJ2-7; D not certain. Per the germline V gene, CDR1 is LGHDT and CDR2 is YNNKEL (reference sequence). The CDR3 consists of 13 residues. Trimming took off 0 bases at V and 4 bases at J, with 7 bases between the two ends. The CDR3: CASSQEIGYEQYF. CDR3 sequence (DNA): TGTGCCAGCAGCCAAGAGATAGGGTACGAGCAGTACTTC.

This clonotype was picked up a small number of times. The V and J genes are TRBV7-9 and TRBJ2-1; 13 positions agree with TRBD2. V shed 5 bases and J 3 bases; nucleotides not matched to a gene: 7. Germline CDR1 is SEHNR and CDR2 is FQNEAQ (reference sequence). This CDR3 contains 17 residues. The CDR3 nucleotides read TGTGCCAGCAGCCCCGGGACTAGCGGGATCTTCTACAATGAGCAGTTCTTC. Protein product: CASSPGTSGIFYNEQFF.

This chain joins TRBV6-6 and TRBJ2-5; weak D call: TRBD1 (6 bases). Germline CDR1 reads MNHNY; CDR2 reads SVGAGI (reference sequence). This CDR3 region has 15 residues. Trimming removed 0 bases from V and 2 bases from J, with 10 bases in between. The CDR3 protein is CASSYSGTQQETQYF. The CDR3 DNA follows: TGTGCCAGCAGTTACTCCGGGACACAGCAAGAGACCCAGTACTTC.

The chain combines TRBV29-1 with TRBJ2-1; 11 bases agree with TRBD2. J lost 1 base, V lost 4 bases, and 12 bases had no gene match. The germline CDR1 and CDR2 sequences are SQVTM and ANQGSEA. CDR3 length: 18 residues. Here the CDR3 DNA reads TGCAGCGTTGGCCTAGCGGGAGGCTGGACGGGGTCCTACAATGAGCAGTTCTTC. Its translation is CSVGLAGGWTGSYNEQFF.

This clonotype occurred many times. This chain links TRBV11-1 with TRBJ2-7, with 15 bases that match TRBD2. Unmatched junction bases numbered 4, after V lost 5 bases and J lost 2 bases. CDR3 length equals 16 residues. Per the germline V gene, CDR1 is SGHAT and CDR2 is FQDESV (reference sequence). The CDR3 DNA sequence: TGTGCCAGCAGCGGGACTAGCGGGAGGACACCCTACGAGCAGTACTTC. Amino acids: CASSGTSGRTPYEQYF.

This clonotype has more than one count but fewer than ten. Its ends do not fully match the called genes, so a read error is possible. The V gene is TRBV7-9, the J gene TRBJ2-7; D is unresolved. The germline CDR1 and CDR2 sequences are SEHNR and FQNEAQ (reference sequence). The CDR3 loop spans 12 amino acids. CDR3 bases: TGTGCCAGCAGCTTAGAAGTCTACGAGCAGAACTTC. The encoded protein is CASSLEVYEQNF. The full variable domain, its missing parts supplied by reference TRBV7-9 and TRBJ2-7, is DTGVSQNPRHKITKRGQNVTFRCDPISEHNRLYWYRQTLGQGPEFLTYFQNEAQLEKSRLLSDRFSAERPKGSFSTLEIQRTEQGDSAMYLCASSLEVYEQNFGPGTRLTVT.